This T cell receptor (beta chain) emerged from a study of OX40 agonist ivuxolimab in advanced cancers. Trimming at V came to 2 bases and at J to 4 bases, leaving 8 bases not matched to a gene. Germline loops: CDR1 MDHEN, CDR2 SYDVKM. The CDR3 extends over 16 amino acids. Worth noting for this clone: What it binds is not known.

Here immunoSEQ multiplex PCR was the method, and the copy in TCRdb shows in-frame clones only, minus some. The sample records 70,000 or so clones, 65% to 85% being singletons. General study points: Expansion of clones was among the lowest in partial responders at 0.1-3.0 mg/kg.

The origin of this receptor is an adult with an advanced solid tumor such as melanoma, head and neck, liver or kidney cancer. The rearrangement joins TRBV28 to TRBJ1-3, with 7 positions matching TRBD1. The input for sequencing was CD4+ or CD8+ T cells sorted from blood, taken in a trial of the OX40 agonist ivuxolimab. CDR3: CASSLMGRGRGNTIYF. CDR3 DNA: TGTGCCAGCAGTTTAATGGGAAGGGGGCGAGGAAACACCATATATTTT.